These 10 T cell receptor beta chains were all obtained from the same sample, sequenced in a study of technical replicates of blood from a few donors. The method was immunoSEQ multiplex PCR; TCRdb's version includes in-frame clones alone and lacks a portion of them. Of 60,000 to 65,000 clones listed, about 89% were seen once; the top ten hold about 5.2%. Source material: PBMCs. The source is a human donor in good health. Some clones in this sample may be carry-over from other donors' samples.

This clone was recorded at least ten times. J is TRBJ2-7 and V is TRBV19; 8 positions agree with TRBD1. J lost 4 bases, V lost 5 bases, and 10 bases had no gene match. The CDR3 extends over 15 amino acids. Per the germline V gene, CDR1 is LNHDA and CDR2 is SQIVND (reference sequence). DNA for the CDR3: TGTGCCAGTAGTCCCCCAGGGGGCGCTGTATACGAGCAGTACTTC. As protein: CASSPPGGAVYEQYF.

This rearrangement joins TRBV7-8 to TRBJ2-7, with D perhaps matching TRBD1 (6 bases). Germline CDR1 and CDR2: SGHVS and FQNEAQ. V lost 5 bases and J lost 5, with 22 bases in between. There are 16 residues in the CDR3. CDR3 sequence: CASSRGTTLEIHEQYF. As DNA, the CDR3 is TGTGCCAGCAGCAGGGGGACGACCCTGGAGATCCACGAGCAGTACTTC.

The gene calls are TRBV9 and TRBJ2-3; 11 bases are shared with TRBD2. CDR1 is SGDLS and CDR2 is YYNGEE in the germline V gene. CDR3 length equals 16 residues. Trimming took 4 bases from V and 0 from J; bases not matched to a gene: 4. CDR3 in DNA: TGTGCCAGCAGCTCGGGACTAGCGGTTAGCACAGATACGCAGTATTTT. Protein product: CASSSGLAVSTDTQYF.

This CDR3 is CASRQPTGLEYGYTF. Here the CDR3 DNA reads TGTGCCAGCAGACAGCCGACAGGGCTCGAATATGGCTACACCTTC. The chain joins TRBV6-6 to TRBJ1-2; 7 bases map to TRBD1. The V segment lost 6 bases and the J segment 5 bases; nucleotides outside the gene matches: 12. Germline values: CDR1 MNHNY, CDR2 SVGAGI (reference sequence). This CDR3 has 15 amino acids.

This chain uses TRBV6-5 with TRBJ1-1; D perhaps matches TRBD1 (6 bases). V was trimmed by 5 bases and J by 1 base, leaving 8 bases between them. Germline CDR1 MNHEY, CDR2 SVGAGI. The CDR3 totals 13 residues. The CDR3: CASSRQENTEAFF. The CDR3, as DNA: TGTGCCAGCAGTAGACAGGAGAACACTGAAGCTTTCTTT.

V is TRBV7-9 and J is TRBJ2-3; possibly TRBD2 for D (5 bases). V gave up 3 bases and J gave up 4 bases, with 11 bases separating them. CDR3 length: 14 residues. Looked up from germline, CDR1 is SEHNR and CDR2 is FQNEAQ (reference sequence). The CDR3 coding sequence is TGTGCCAGCAGCTTTTCAACTAGTCCAGATACGCAGTATTTT. It codes for CASSFSTSPDTQYF.

The V and J genes are TRBV5-1 and TRBJ2-1; 8 positions match TRBD2. Trimming removed 1 base from V and 8 bases from J; junction bases left unmatched: 5. From germline, CDR1 is SGHRS and CDR2 YFSETQ. The CDR3 is made up of 14 amino acids. This CDR3 reads CASSLPGGSDEQFF. The CDR3, as DNA: TGCGCCAGCAGCTTGCCGGGGGGGAGTGATGAGCAGTTCTTC.

The rearrangement joins TRBV7-6 to TRBJ2-7; D perhaps matches TRBD2 (7 bases). Germline V gene data show CDR1 as SGHVS and CDR2 as FNYEAQ. This CDR3 region has 15 residues. Trimming took 6 bases from V and 4 from J, leaving 19 bases between them. The CDR3 nucleotides are TGTGCCAGCAGTTCCCGTCCCGCGGGGGCATACGAGCAGTACTTC. Its translation is CASSSRPAGAYEQYF.

V and J are TRBV4-1 and TRBJ1-4; the D gene is possibly TRBD1 (6 bases). This CDR3 region has 15 residues. Trimming removed 2 bases from V and 7 bases from J, with 14 bases in between. Germline V gene data show CDR1 as MGHRA and CDR2 as YSYEKL. CDR3 DNA: TGCGCCAGCAGCCAATACTGGGCGACAGGTGAAAAACTGTTTTTT. It translates to CASSQYWATGEKLFF.

This chain links TRBV21-1 with TRBJ2-1; the table's TRBD2 call for D was not verified on the DNA. TRBV21-1 is described as a pseudogene. The CDR3 totals 16 residues. The CDR3 DNA reads as TGTGCCAGCAGCAAAGATGGGCGGGGGAACGGTTATGAGCAGTTCTTC. Its protein is CASSKDGRGNGYEQFF.